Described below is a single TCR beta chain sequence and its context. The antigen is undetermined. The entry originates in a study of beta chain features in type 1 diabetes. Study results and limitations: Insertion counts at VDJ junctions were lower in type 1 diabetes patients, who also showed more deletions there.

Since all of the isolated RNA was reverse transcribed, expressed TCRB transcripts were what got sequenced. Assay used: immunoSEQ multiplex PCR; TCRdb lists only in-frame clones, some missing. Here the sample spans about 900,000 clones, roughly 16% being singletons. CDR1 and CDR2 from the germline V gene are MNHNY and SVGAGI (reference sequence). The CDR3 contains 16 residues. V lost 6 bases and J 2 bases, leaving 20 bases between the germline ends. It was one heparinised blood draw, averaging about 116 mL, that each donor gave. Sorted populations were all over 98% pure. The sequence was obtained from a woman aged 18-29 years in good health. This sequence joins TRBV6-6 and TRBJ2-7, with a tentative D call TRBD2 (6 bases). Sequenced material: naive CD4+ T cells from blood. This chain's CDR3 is CASSPRSGIVTYEQYF. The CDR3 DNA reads TGTGCCAGCAGCCCTCGTAGCGGAATCGTAACCTACGAGCAGTACTTC.